This TCR beta chain was recorded in a study of blood T cells in healthy people across ages. Then a second PCR, running roughly 6 to 12 cycles, was carried out with a sample-barcoded 5' primer and a J-beta primer mix. TCRdb re-analysed the 5' RACE reads in MiXCR, keeping a single row per CDR3 protein. Here the sample spans 750,000 to 1,000,000 distinct CDR3 sequences, 29% being singletons. Unmatched junction bases numbered 12, after V lost 4 bases and J lost 5 bases. Germline V CDR1 and CDR2: MDHEN, SYDVKM. The CDR3 is 17 residues long. This sample also appeared in a second study, on T cells of mothers and their children.

The receptor comes from a woman aged 35 to 49 in good health. Source material: blood. The rearrangement links TRBV28 to TRBJ2-5; 11 bases agree with TRBD2. The CDR3 loop is CASSSSGSGGARETQYF. The CDR3 DNA sequence: TGTGCCAGCAGTTCCTCGGGTAGCGGGGGGGCAAGGGAGACCCAGTACTTC.